Sequencing of this TCR beta chain was carried out in a study of OX40 agonist ivuxolimab in advanced cancers. Study in general: Those treated in dose escalation had hepatocellular carcinoma, melanoma, renal cell cancer or head and neck cancer.

On this clone: The antigen is unknown.

The CDR3 length is 17 residues. The V segment lost 3 bases and the J segment 3 bases; nucleotides outside the gene matches: 10. Germline V gives CDR1 MDHEN, CDR2 SYDVKM. Clones were read by immunoSEQ multiplex PCR, and TCRdb kept only the in-frame ones, dropping some. The sample holds some 80,000 clones, about 93% seen once. Study results and limitations: Expanded clones were, on average, more numerous in CD8+ T cells than in CD4+. Among the lowest peripheral clonal expansion occurred in 0.1-3.0 mg/kg partial responders.

Sequencing used CD4+ or CD8+ T cells sorted from blood, obtained in a trial of the OX40 agonist ivuxolimab. This sequence originates from an adult with an advanced solid tumor such as melanoma, head and neck, liver or kidney cancer. The J gene is TRBJ1-3, the V gene TRBV28, with 8 bases lining up with TRBD1. DNA for the CDR3: TGTGCCAGCAGTTTGAGTTCAGGACAGGGCTTTGGAAACACCATATATTTT. Translated: CASSLSSGQGFGNTIYF.